One sample yielded the 20 T cell receptor beta chains listed below, sequenced in a study of CD8 T cells in Susac syndrome. Reverse transcription of roughly 0.5 to 1 ug RNA used random hexamers. Each CDR3 protein is one row after TCRdb ran MiXCR on the immunoSEQ multiplex PCR reads. Of 100,000 to 150,000 distinct CDR3 sequences listed, 90% to 95% are singletons. Sample: CD8+ T cells from PBMCs. The receptors derive from a human donor with Susac syndrome.

This clonotype was counted once. V and J are TRBV15 and TRBJ2-5; no reliable D call. V was cut by 0 bases and J by 10 bases, with 12 bases left in between. The CDR3 runs to 13 residues. Germline V gives CDR1 LNHNV, CDR2 YYDKDF (reference sequence). The CDR3 region is CATSREYQLVQYF. CDR3 bases: TGTGCCACCAGCAGAGAGTATCAACTGGTCCAGTACTTC. The variable domain in full, with the rest retrieved from reference TRBV15 and TRBJ2-5, is DAMVIQNPRYQVTQFGKPVTLSCSQTLNHNVMYWYQQKSSQAPKLLFHYYDKDFNNEADTPDNFQSRRPNTSFCFLDIRSPGLGDTAMYLCATSREYQLVQYFGPGTRLLVL.

This chain uses TRBV2 with TRBJ2-5, with TRBD2 identical over 9 bases. The CDR3 is made up of 17 amino acids. Germline V gene lookup returns CDR1 SNHLY and CDR2 FYNNEI. V gave up 3 bases and J gave up 2 bases; unmatched junction bases: 10. CDR3 in amino acids: CASSEVAGEGVQETQYF. CDR3 DNA sequence: TGTGCCAGCAGTGAGGTAGCGGGAGAGGGGGTACAAGAGACCCAGTACTTC.

The chain joins TRBV19 to TRBJ2-2; 10 bases line up with TRBD2. CDR3 length: 17 residues. Losses at the gene ends were 1 base for V and 5 bases for J; bases not matched to a gene: 7. Germline V gene data show CDR1 as LNHDA and CDR2 as SQIVND (reference sequence). The CDR3 protein is CASSIALAGARTGELFF. The CDR3 region has the DNA TGTGCCAGTAGTATAGCCCTAGCGGGAGCTCGGACCGGGGAGCTGTTTTTT.

This clonotype came up once. The rearrangement joins TRBV29-1 to TRBJ2-3; 14 bases fit TRBD2. Germline-derived CDR1 and CDR2 are SQVTM and ANQGSEA. The CDR3 covers 17 residues. The trim removed 1 base at V and 4 bases at J, leaving 7 bases unmatched. CDR3 sequence: CSVEGGTSGSSADTQYF. CDR3 DNA: TGCAGCGTTGAAGGGGGGACTAGCGGGAGTAGCGCAGATACGCAGTATTTT.

This chain links TRBV12-5 with TRBJ2-7; either TRBD1 or TRBD2 may fit D (7 bases each). This CDR3 region has 18 residues. The V gene lost 0 bases and the J gene lost 2 bases, with 20 bases spanning the gap. The germline gives CDR1 LGHNT, CDR2 FRNRAP. The CDR3 sequence is CASGLVPSGTATAYEQYF. CDR3 nucleotide sequence: TGTGCTAGTGGTTTGGTCCCGAGCGGGACAGCCACCGCCTACGAGCAGTACTTC.

The rearrangement joins TRBV29-1 to TRBJ2-1; 13 bases match TRBD2. The CDR3 length is 13 residues. Losses at the gene ends were 7 bases for V and 7 bases for J; bases not matched to a gene: 4. The germline V gene encodes CDR1 SQVTM and CDR2 ANQGSEA. CDR3 amino acids: CSARTSGSNEQFF. CDR3 DNA: TGCAGCGCCCGGACTAGCGGGAGTAATGAGCAGTTCTTC.

This clonotype was seen just once. The V and J genes are TRBV13 and TRBJ2-5, with D perhaps TRBD1 (5 bases). Trimming took off 5 bases at V and 1 base at J, with 8 bases between the two ends. The CDR3 runs to 13 residues. Germline-derived CDR1 and CDR2 are PRHDT and FYEKMQ (reference sequence). CDR3 region: CASSDQGQETQYF. Here the CDR3 DNA reads TGTGCCAGCAGCGACCAGGGCCAAGAGACCCAGTACTTC.

This clonotype came up once. The gene calls are TRBV11-3 and TRBJ2-1, with D tentatively TRBD1 (6 bases). CDR1 is SGHNT, CDR2 YENEEA, per germline. The CDR3 has 14 amino acids. V lost 5 bases and J lost 6, with 14 bases in between. In DNA, the CDR3 is TGTGCCAGCAGCCTCACCACAGGGAGCAATGAGCAGTTCTTC. Encoded protein: CASSLTTGSNEQFF.

This clonotype was recorded once. The genes are TRBV5-4 and TRBJ2-7; TRBD2 aligns across 10 bases. This CDR3 contains 15 residues. Germline trimming cut 4 bases from V and 6 bases from J; bases unmatched to any gene: 10. Germline V CDR1 and CDR2: SGHNT, YYREEE (reference sequence). The CDR3 spells CASSPWTSGPLEQYF. The CDR3 DNA is TGTGCCAGCAGCCCGTGGACTAGCGGTCCCCTCGAGCAGTACTTC. Full variable domain (remainder filled in from reference TRBV5-4 and TRBJ2-7): ETGVTQSPTHLIKTRGQQVTLRCSSQSGHNTVSWYQQALGQGPQFIFQYYREEENGRGNFPPRFSGLQFPNYSSELNVNALELDDSALYLCASSPWTSGPLEQYFGPGTRLTVT.

The chain recombines TRBV12-3 or TRBV12-4 with TRBJ2-1; D assignment may be TRBD1 or TRBD2 (5 bases each). The CDR3 spans 14 residues. Trimming removed 3 bases from V and 3 bases from J, with 9 bases in between. CDR3 protein: CASSFRDGYNEQFF. Here the CDR3 DNA reads TGTGCCAGCAGTTTTCGGGACGGCTACAATGAGCAGTTCTTC.

The V and J genes are TRBV2 and TRBJ2-7; 8 positions match TRBD1. In germline, CDR1 is SNHLY, CDR2 FYNNEI. The CDR3 consists of 14 residues. V lost 2 bases and J lost 11; bases outside the gene matches: 11. The CDR3 here is CASSEFPGTGLKYF. CDR3 nucleotides: TGTGCCAGCAGTGAATTCCCTGGGACAGGTCTTAAGTACTTC.

This clonotype was seen only once. The chain uses TRBV7-8 and TRBJ2-3; the D gene is possibly TRBD2 (5 bases). This CDR3 is built from 15 residues. Trimming took 1 base from V and 2 from J, leaving 10 bases between them. The germline gives CDR1 SGHVS, CDR2 FQNEAQ. The CDR3 sequence: CASSLVSGPTDTQYF. The CDR3 coding sequence is TGTGCCAGCAGCTTAGTAAGCGGACCCACAGATACGCAGTATTTT. The full variable domain, rest sourced from reference TRBV7-8 and TRBJ2-3, is GAGVSQSPRYKVAKRGQDVALRCDPISGHVSLFWYQQALGQGPEFLTYFQNEAQLDKSGLPSDRFFAERPEGSVSTLKIQRTQQEDSAVYLCASSLVSGPTDTQYFGPGTRLTVL.

This chain links TRBV10-3 with TRBJ2-2; D might be TRBD2 (6 bases). Germline V gene sequence: CDR1 ENHRY, CDR2 SYGVKD. The V gene lost 3 bases and the J gene lost 9 bases, with 17 bases spanning the gap. This CDR3 comprises 15 residues. The CDR3, as DNA: TGTGCCATCAGTGATGAGGTAGCGGATCACCGGGAGCTGTTTTTT. It encodes CAISDEVADHRELFF.

This clonotype appeared a single time. The genes are TRBV7-9 and TRBJ1-4; the D gene is possibly TRBD1 (6 bases). CDR1 is SEHNR, CDR2 FQNEAQ, per germline (reference sequence). V lost 5 bases and J 11 bases, leaving 18 bases between the germline ends. This CDR3 spans 14 amino acids. The CDR3 sequence is CASSPRTAGDKLFF. CDR3 nucleotides: TGTGCCAGCAGCCCCCGGACAGCCGGAGATAAACTGTTTTTT.

The rearrangement links TRBV2 to TRBJ2-5; 7 nucleotides align to TRBD2. The ends lost 6 bases at V and 2 bases at J; junction bases unmatched: 15. Germline CDR1 is SNHLY and CDR2 is FYNNEI. This CDR3 spans 17 amino acids. In DNA form, the CDR3 reads TGTGCCAGCAGCGGCCTTTTTGGCGGGAGAGCTCAAGAGACCCAGTACTTC. Protein: CASSGLFGGRAQETQYF.

The rearrangement uses TRBV25-1 and TRBJ2-2; 12 positions agree with TRBD2. The germline gives CDR1 MGHDK, CDR2 SYGVNS. The CDR3 spans 14 residues. The ends lost 7 bases at V and 5 bases at J; junction bases unmatched: 2. The CDR3, as DNA: TGTGCCAGCATTGGACTAGCGGGGACCGGGGAGCTGTTTTTT. Amino acids: CASIGLAGTGELFF.

The chain's CDR3 is CASSLNEQFF. The CDR3, as DNA: TGTGCCAGCAGCTTAAATGAGCAGTTCTTC. This chain joins TRBV11-2 and TRBJ2-1; no firm D call. CDR1 SGHAT and CDR2 FQNNGV come from the germline V gene. The CDR3 has 10 amino acids. Trimming cost V 2 bases and J 7 bases, with 0 bases left between them.

The gene calls are TRBV27 and TRBJ2-5, with TRBD2 matching 7 bases. Trimming at V came to 6 bases and at J to 0 bases, leaving 7 bases not matched to a gene. The CDR3 runs 15 residues. Germline CDR1 is MNHEY and CDR2 is SMNVEV (reference sequence). CDR3 sequence (DNA): TGTGCCAGCAGCCCCAGCGGGAACAACCAAGAGACCCAGTACTTC. Its protein is CASSPSGNNQETQYF.

V usage is TRBV2 and J usage is TRBJ1-5, with D unresolved. Trimming pared 2 bases from V and 3 bases from J, leaving 11 bases between. This CDR3 comprises 15 residues. CDR1 SNHLY and CDR2 FYNNEI come from the germline V gene. The CDR3: CASSESFNFNQPQHF. The CDR3, as DNA: TGTGCCAGCAGTGAAAGTTTCAATTTCAATCAGCCCCAGCATTTT.

The chain joins TRBV24-1 to TRBJ1-2; no clear D. This CDR3 region has 14 residues. The V end lost 6 bases, the J end lost 2 bases, and 12 bases lay between the germline ends. In germline, CDR1 is KGHDR, CDR2 SFDVKD. In nucleotides, the CDR3 is TGTGCCACCAGTCCACACGAGGCAAACTATGGCTACACCTTC. Encoded protein: CATSPHEANYGYTF.